This T cell receptor (beta chain) was retrieved from a study of PD-L1 blockade in urothelial cancer. Generated by immunoSEQ multiplex PCR, the TCRdb table keeps only in-frame clones and is missing some. Seen here are approximately 91,000 clones, approximately 82% observed once, and the top ten hold around 7.7%. Time point here: peripheral blood 6 weeks after treatment start. Germline V gene sequence: CDR1 MNHNS, CDR2 SASEGT. V lost 0 bases to trimming and J lost 8 bases; unmatched junction nucleotides: 18. The CDR3 contains 18 residues. This clonotype originated in an older man with urothelial cancer. The chain recombines TRBV6-1 with TRBJ1-2; 7 bases line up with TRBD1. Sequenced here: PBMCs, sampled around atezolizumab (anti-PD-L1) treatment. This CDR3 is CASSEALGTTGTGRGYTF. For the CDR3, the DNA is TGTGCCAGCAGTGAAGCGCTGGGGACGACAGGGACGGGTAGGGGCTACACCTTC.